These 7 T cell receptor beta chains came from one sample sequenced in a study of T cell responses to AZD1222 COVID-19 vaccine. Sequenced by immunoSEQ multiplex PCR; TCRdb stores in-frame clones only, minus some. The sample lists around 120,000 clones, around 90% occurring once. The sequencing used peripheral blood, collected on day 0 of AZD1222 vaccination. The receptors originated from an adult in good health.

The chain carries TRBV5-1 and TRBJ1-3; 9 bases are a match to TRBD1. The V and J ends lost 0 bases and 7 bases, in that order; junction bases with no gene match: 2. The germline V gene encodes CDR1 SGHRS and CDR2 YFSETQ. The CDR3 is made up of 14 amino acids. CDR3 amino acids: CASSLEGQGNTIYF. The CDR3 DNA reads TGCGCCAGCAGCTTGGAAGGACAGGGGAACACCATATATTTT.

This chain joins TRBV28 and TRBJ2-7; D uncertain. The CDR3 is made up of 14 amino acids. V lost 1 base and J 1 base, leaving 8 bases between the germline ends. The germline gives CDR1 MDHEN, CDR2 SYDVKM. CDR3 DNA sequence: TGTGCCAGCAGTTTATTCGGGCGTTCCTACGAGCAGTACTTC. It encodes CASSLFGRSYEQYF. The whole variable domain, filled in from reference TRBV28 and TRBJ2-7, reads DVKVTQSSRYLVKRTGEKVFLECVQDMDHENMFWYRQDPGLGLRLIYFSYDVKMKEKGDIPEGYSVSREKKERFSLILESASTNQTSMYLCASSLFGRSYEQYFGPGTRLTVT.

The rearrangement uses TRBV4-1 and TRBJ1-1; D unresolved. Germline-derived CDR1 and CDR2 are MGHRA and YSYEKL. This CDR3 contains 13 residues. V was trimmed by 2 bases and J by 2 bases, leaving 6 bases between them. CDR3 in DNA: TGCGCCAGCAGCCAAAGTAGTAACACTGAAGCTTTCTTT. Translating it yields CASSQSSNTEAFF.

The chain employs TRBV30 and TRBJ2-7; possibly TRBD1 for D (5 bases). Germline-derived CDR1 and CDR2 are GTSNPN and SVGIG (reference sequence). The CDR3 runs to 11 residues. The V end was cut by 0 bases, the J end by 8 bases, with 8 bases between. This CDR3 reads CAWSVGAKQYF. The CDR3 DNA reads TGTGCCTGGAGTGTAGGGGCGAAGCAGTACTTC.

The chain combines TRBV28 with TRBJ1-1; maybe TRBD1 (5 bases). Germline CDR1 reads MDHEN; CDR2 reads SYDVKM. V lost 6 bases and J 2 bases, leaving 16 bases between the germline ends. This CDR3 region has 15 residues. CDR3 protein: CASRTPRGANTEAFF. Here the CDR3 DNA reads TGTGCCAGCAGAACCCCTCGCGGGGCTAACACTGAAGCTTTCTTT.

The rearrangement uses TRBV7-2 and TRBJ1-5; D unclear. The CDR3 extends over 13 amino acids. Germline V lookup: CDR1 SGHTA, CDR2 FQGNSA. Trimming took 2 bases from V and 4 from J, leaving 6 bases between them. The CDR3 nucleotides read TGTGCCAGCAGCTTATCGGGGAATCAGCCCCAGCATTTT. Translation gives CASSLSGNQPQHF.

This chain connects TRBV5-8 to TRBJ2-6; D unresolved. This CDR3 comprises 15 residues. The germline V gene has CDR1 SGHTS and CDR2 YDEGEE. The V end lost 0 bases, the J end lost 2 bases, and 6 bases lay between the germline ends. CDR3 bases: TGTGCCAGCAGCTTGGAAGCTGCTGGGGCCAACGTCCTGACTTTC. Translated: CASSLEAAGANVLTF.